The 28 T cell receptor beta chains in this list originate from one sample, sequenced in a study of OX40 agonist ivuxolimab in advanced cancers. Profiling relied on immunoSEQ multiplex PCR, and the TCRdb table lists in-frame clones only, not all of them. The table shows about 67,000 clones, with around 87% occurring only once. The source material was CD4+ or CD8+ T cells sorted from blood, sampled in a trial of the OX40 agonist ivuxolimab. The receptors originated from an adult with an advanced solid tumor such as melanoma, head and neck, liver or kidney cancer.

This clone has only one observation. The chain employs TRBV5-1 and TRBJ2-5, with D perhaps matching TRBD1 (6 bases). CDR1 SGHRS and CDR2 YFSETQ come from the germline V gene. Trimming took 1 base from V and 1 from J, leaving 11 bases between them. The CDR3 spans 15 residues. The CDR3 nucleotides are TGCGCCAGCAGCTTGAGTACAGGGCCCCAAGAGACCCAGTACTTC. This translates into CASSLSTGPQETQYF.

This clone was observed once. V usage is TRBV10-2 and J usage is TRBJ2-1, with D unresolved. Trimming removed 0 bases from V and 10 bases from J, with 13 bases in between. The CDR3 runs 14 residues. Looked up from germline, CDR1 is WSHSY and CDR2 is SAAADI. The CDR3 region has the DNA TGCGCCAGCAGTGAGTCGAGGACCTTCGGAGAGCAGTTCTTC. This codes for CASSESRTFGEQFF.

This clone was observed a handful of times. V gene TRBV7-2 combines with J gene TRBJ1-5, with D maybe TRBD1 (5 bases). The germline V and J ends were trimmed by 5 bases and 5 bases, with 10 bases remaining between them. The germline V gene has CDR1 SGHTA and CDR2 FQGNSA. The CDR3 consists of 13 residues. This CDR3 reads CASSLRVDQPQHF. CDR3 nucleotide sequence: TGTGCCAGCAGCCTCAGGGTGGATCAGCCCCAGCATTTT. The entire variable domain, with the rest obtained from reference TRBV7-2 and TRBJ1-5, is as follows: GAGVSQSPSNKVTEKGKDVELRCDPISGHTALYWYRQSLGQGLEFLIYFQGNSAPDKSGLPSDRFSAERTGGSVSTLTIQRTQQEDSAVYLCASSLRVDQPQHFGDGTRLSIL.

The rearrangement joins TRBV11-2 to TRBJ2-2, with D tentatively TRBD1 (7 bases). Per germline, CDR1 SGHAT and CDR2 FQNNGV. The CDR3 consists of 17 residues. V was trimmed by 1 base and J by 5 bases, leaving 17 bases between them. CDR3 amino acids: CASSLVRDSLGTGELFF. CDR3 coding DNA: TGTGCCAGCAGCTTAGTGCGGGACAGCCTAGGAACCGGGGAGCTGTTTTTT. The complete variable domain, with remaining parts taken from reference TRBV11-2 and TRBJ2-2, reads EAGVAQSPRYKIIEKRQSVAFWCNPISGHATLYWYQQILGQGPKLLIQFQNNGVVDDSQLPKDRFSAERLKGVDSTLKIQPAKLEDSAVYLCASSLVRDSLGTGELFFGEGSRLTVL.

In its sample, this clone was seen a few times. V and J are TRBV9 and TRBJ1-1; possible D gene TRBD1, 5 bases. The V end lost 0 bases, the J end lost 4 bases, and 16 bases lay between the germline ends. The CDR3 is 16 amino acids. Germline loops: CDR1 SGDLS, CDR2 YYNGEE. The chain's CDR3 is CASSVGDHAGGTEAFF. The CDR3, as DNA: TGTGCCAGCAGCGTAGGAGACCACGCCGGGGGCACTGAAGCTTTCTTT.

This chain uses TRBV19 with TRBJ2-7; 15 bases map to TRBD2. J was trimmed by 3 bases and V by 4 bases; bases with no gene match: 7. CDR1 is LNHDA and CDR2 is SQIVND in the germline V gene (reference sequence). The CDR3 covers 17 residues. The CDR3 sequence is CASSTRTSGRAYYEQYF. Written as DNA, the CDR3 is TGTGCCAGTAGTACCCGGACTAGCGGGAGGGCCTACTACGAGCAGTACTTC.

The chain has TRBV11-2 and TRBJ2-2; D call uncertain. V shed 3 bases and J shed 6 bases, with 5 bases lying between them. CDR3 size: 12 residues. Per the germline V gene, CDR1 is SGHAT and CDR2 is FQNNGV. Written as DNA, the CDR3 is TGTGCCAGCAGCTTTCTAGCCGGGGAGCTGTTTTTT. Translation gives CASSFLAGELFF. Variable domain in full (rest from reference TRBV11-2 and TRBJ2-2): EAGVAQSPRYKIIEKRQSVAFWCNPISGHATLYWYQQILGQGPKLLIQFQNNGVVDDSQLPKDRFSAERLKGVDSTLKIQPAKLEDSAVYLCASSFLAGELFFGEGSRLTVL.

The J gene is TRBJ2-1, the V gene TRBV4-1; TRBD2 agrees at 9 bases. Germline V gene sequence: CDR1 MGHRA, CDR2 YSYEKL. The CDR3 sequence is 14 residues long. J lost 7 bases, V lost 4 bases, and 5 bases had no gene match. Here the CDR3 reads CASSLLGLANEQFF. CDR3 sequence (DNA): TGCGCCAGCAGCCTCCTGGGACTAGCAAATGAGCAGTTCTTC.

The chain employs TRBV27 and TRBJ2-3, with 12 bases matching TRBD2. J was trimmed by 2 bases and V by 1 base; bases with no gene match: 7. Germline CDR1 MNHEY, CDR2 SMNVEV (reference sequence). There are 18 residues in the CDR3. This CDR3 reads CASSLYPRTSGTTDTQYF. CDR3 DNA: TGTGCCAGCAGTTTATACCCACGGACTAGCGGGACCACAGATACGCAGTATTTT.

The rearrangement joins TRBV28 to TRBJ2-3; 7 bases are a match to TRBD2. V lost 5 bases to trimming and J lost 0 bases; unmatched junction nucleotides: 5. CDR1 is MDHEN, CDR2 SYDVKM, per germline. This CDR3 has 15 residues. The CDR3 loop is CASSPAGSSTDTQYF. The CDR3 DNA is TGTGCCAGCAGTCCAGCGGGAAGCAGCACAGATACGCAGTATTTT.

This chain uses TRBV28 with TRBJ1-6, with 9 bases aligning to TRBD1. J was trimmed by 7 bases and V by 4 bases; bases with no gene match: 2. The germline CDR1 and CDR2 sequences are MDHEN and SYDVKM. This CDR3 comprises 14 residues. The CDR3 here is CASSSGQGNSPLHF. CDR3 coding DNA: TGTGCCAGCAGTTCGGGACAGGGAAATTCACCCCTCCACTTT. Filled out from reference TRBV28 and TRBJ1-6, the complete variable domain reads DVKVTQSSRYLVKRTGEKVFLECVQDMDHENMFWYRQDPGLGLRLIYFSYDVKMKEKGDIPEGYSVSREKKERFSLILESASTNQTSMYLCASSSGQGNSPLHFGNGTRLTVT.

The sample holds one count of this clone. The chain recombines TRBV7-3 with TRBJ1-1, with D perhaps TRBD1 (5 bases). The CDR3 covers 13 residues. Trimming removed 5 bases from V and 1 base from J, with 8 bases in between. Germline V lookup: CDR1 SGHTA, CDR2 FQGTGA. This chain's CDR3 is CASSRDGNTEAFF. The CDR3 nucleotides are TGTGCCAGCAGCAGGGACGGGAACACTGAAGCTTTCTTT.

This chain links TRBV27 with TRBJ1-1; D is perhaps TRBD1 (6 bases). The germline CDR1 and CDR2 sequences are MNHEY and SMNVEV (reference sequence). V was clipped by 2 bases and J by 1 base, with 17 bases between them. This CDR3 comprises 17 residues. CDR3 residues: CASSLRWTARGNTEAFF. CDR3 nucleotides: TGTGCCAGCAGTTTAAGGTGGACAGCGAGAGGGAACACTGAAGCTTTCTTT.

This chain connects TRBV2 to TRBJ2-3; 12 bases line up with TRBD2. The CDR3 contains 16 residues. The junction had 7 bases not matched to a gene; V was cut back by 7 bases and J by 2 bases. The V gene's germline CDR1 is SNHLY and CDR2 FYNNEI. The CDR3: CASKTGTSGHTDTQYF. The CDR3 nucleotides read TGTGCCAGCAAGACCGGGACTAGCGGGCACACAGATACGCAGTATTTT.

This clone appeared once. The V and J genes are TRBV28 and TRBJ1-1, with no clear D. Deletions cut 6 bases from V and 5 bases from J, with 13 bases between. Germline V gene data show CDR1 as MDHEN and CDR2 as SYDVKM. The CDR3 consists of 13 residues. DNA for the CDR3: TGTGCCAGCAGGACCGGGCTTGGGACTGAAGCTTTCTTT. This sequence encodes CASRTGLGTEAFF.

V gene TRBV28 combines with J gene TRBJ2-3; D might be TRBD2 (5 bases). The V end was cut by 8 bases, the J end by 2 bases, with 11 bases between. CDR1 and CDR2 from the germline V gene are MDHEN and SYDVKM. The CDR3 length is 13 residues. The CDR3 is CASQSGSTDTQYF. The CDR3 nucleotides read TGTGCCAGCCAAAGCGGTTCCACAGATACGCAGTATTTT.

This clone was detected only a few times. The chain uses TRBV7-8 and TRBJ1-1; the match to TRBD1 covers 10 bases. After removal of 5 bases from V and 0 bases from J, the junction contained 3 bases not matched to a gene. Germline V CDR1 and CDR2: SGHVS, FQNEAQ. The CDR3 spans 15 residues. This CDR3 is CASSQGQGMNTEAFF. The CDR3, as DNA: TGTGCCAGCAGCCAGGGACAGGGGATGAACACTGAAGCTTTCTTT.

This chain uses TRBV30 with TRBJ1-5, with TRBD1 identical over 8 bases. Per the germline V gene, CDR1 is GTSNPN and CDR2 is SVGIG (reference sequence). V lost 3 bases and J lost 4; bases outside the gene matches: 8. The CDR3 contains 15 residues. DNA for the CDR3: TGTGCCTGGAGGACGACAGGGGCGGAGAATCAGCCCCAGCATTTT. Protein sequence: CAWRTTGAENQPQHF.

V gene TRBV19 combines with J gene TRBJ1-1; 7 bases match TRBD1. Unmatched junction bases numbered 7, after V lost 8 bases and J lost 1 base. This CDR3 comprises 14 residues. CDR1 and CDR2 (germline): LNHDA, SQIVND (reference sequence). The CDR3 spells CASGGTAPNTEAFF. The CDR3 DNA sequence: TGTGCCAGTGGAGGGACAGCCCCGAACACTGAAGCTTTCTTT.

CDR3 bases: TGCGCCAGCAGCTTGGTTCCGGGAGCTAACTATGGCTACACCTTC. Its protein is CASSLVPGANYGYTF. This chain links TRBV5-1 with TRBJ1-2; D uncertain. CDR1 is SGHRS, CDR2 YFSETQ, per germline. Between the trimmed V and J ends, which lost 0 bases and 0 bases, there was a span of 9 bases. This CDR3 is 15 amino acids long.

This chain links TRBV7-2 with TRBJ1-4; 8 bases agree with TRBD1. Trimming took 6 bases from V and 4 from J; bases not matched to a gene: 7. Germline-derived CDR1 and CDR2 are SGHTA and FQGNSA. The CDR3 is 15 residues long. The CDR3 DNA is TGTGCCAGCAGTCCAGGGGGCGGGATTAATGAAAAACTGTTTTTT. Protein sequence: CASSPGGGINEKLFF.

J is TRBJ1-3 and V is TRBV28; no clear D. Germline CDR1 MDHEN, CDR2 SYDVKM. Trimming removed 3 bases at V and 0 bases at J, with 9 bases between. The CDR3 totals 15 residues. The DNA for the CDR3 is TGTGCCAGCAGTTTTGGAGGATTCTCTGGAAACACCATATATTTT. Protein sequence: CASSFGGFSGNTIYF.

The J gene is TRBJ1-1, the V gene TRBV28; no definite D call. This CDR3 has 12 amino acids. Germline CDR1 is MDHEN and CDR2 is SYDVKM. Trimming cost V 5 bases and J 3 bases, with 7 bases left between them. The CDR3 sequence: CASSPRYTEAFF. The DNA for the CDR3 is TGTGCCAGCAGTCCGAGATACACTGAAGCTTTCTTT.

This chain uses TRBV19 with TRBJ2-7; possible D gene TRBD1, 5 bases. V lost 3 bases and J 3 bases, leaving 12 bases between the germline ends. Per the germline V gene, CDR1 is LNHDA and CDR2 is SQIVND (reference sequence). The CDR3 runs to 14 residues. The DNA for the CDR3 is TGTGCCAGTAGTATGGGTTGGGGCCGCTACGAGCAGTACTTC. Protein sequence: CASSMGWGRYEQYF.

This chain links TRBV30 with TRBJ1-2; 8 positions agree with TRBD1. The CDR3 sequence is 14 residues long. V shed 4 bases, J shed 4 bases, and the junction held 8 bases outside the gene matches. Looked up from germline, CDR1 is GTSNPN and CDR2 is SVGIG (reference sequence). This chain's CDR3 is CAWILDRGGYGYTF. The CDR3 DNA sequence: TGTGCCTGGATTCTCGACAGGGGCGGCTATGGCTACACCTTC.

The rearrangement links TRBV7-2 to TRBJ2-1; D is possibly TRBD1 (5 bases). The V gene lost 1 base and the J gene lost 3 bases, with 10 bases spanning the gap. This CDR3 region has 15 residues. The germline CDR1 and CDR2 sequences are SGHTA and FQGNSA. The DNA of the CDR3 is TGTGCCAGCAGCTTAGAGACAGCCATCTACAATGAGCAGTTCTTC. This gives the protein CASSLETAIYNEQFF.

CDR3 protein: CASSSPGLVTYEQYF. CDR3 coding DNA: TGTGCCAGCAGTTCCCCGGGACTAGTAACCTACGAGCAGTACTTC. This chain links TRBV28 with TRBJ2-7; 8 bases line up with TRBD2. The CDR3 loop spans 15 amino acids. Germline loops: CDR1 MDHEN, CDR2 SYDVKM. V gave up 4 bases and J gave up 2 bases; unmatched junction bases: 7. The whole variable domain, remainder taken from reference TRBV28 and TRBJ2-7, is DVKVTQSSRYLVKRTGEKVFLECVQDMDHENMFWYRQDPGLGLRLIYFSYDVKMKEKGDIPEGYSVSREKKERFSLILESASTNQTSMYLCASSSPGLVTYEQYFGPGTRLTVT.

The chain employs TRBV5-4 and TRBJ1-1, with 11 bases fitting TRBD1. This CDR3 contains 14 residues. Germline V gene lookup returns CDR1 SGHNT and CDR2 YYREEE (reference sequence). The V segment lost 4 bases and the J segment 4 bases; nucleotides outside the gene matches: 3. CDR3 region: CASSAGQGGTEAFF. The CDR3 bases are TGTGCCAGCAGCGCGGGACAGGGGGGCACTGAAGCTTTCTTT.